This TCR beta chain was obtained from a study of beta chain features in type 1 diabetes. The overall study: Age, gender and cell yields were alike across patients and healthy donors.

General study results and limits: Across patients, naive, central memory and Treg TCRB repertoires exhibited apparently greater similarity than was observed across healthy donors. Type 1 diabetes patients showed fewer insertions and more deletions at VDJ junctions. The study found moderately but significantly shorter TCRB CDR3s in all four CD4+ subsets of Type 1 diabetes patients.

Reverse transcription of all isolated RNA meant that expressed TCRB transcripts were sequenced. Only in-frame clones appear in the TCRdb table, and some are missing; sequencing was by immunoSEQ multiplex PCR. This repertoire shows approximately 170,000 clones, roughly 65% found once; its top ten account for approximately 0.089%. Germline assignment: CDR1 ENHRY and CDR2 SYGVKD. Trimming took 3 bases from V and 6 from J, leaving 9 bases between them. The CDR3 consists of 12 residues. This clone has a handful of counts. Its antigen is undetermined. This sequence was found in a man aged 25 to 45 with type 1 diabetes. This chain connects TRBV10-3 to TRBJ2-7; D not certain. Sequenced input: naive CD4+ T cells from blood. The DNA of the CDR3 is TGTGCCATCAGTGATTGGGCAGCCGAGCAGTACTTC. Its protein is CAISDWAAEQYF.